This section outlines one TCR beta chain sequence together with its context. Time point reported: pretreatment peripheral blood. The sample belongs to a study of PD-L1 blockade in urothelial cancer. This CDR3 is 17 amino acids long. Germline values: CDR1 MNHEY, CDR2 SMNVEV (reference sequence). Trimming at V came to 5 bases and at J to 2 bases, leaving 10 bases not matched to a gene. Using immunoSEQ multiplex PCR, the repertoire was profiled, and TCRdb retains in-frame clones only, with some absent. This table has 45,000 to 60,000 clones, 82% appearing once. The source was PBMCs, collected around atezolizumab (anti-PD-L1) treatment. This receptor was obtained from a man between 45 and 60 years old with urothelial cancer. V is TRBV27 and J is TRBJ1-2; 11 bases line up with TRBD1. CDR3 in amino acids: CASSPAPRDRGNYGYTF. The CDR3 bases are TGTGCCAGCAGTCCAGCCCCTCGGGACAGGGGGAACTATGGCTACACCTTC.